What follows describes a single T cell receptor (beta chain). Its antigen is undetermined. The entry originates in a study of shared clonotypes between healthy human individuals. The CDR3 covers 19 residues. CDR1 and CDR2 (germline): SGHAT, FQNNGV. V was cut by 0 bases and J by 0 bases, with 18 bases left in between. Method: immunoSEQ multiplex PCR; TCRdb's copy keeps in-frame clones and lacks some. The data hold 2 million to 2.5 million clones, with 80% to 95% observed a single time. Findings of the study overall: Among donors, clonotype sharing was expected to be affected by sequencing depth. What limited the represented genetic and exposure-history diversity was the small number of donors.

The donor population consisted of healthy HIV-negative adults with no recent acute infections or vaccinations. The chain joins TRBV11-2 to TRBJ2-1; tentative D call: TRBD2 (6 bases). Sequencing was carried out using naive CD4+ T cells from PBMCs. Stated subset: CD45RA+ positively selected. This receptor was taken from a man between 18 and 29 years old in good health. Some clones in this sample may be carry-over from other donors' samples. The DNA for the CDR3 is TGTGCCAGCAGCTTAGATCGGCTAGCGCGAATCAGCTCCTACAATGAGCAGTTCTTC. It specifies CASSLDRLARISSYNEQFF.